This T cell receptor beta chain was captured in a study of OX40 agonist ivuxolimab in advanced cancers. Overall study context: The patients received agonistic anti-OX40 (CD134) antibody ivuxolimab. Points from the study as a whole: Also showing low normalized T-cell clonal expansion were some of the nonresponders.

This CDR3 is built from 14 residues. Trimming removed 6 bases from V and 0 bases from J, with 6 bases in between. Germline V gives CDR1 MDHEN, CDR2 SYDVKM. Libraries were prepared by immunoSEQ multiplex PCR; TCRdb keeps only in-frame clonotypes and omits some of them. The data show 90,000 or so clones, with 90% to 95% seen just once and roughly 2.6% held by the top ten. A note on this clone: What it recognizes is unknown.

This chain joins TRBV28 and TRBJ2-6; possible D gene TRBD2, 5 bases. The sequence was collected from an adult with an advanced solid tumor such as melanoma, head and neck, liver or kidney cancer. This specimen was CD4+ or CD8+ T cells sorted from blood, taken in a trial of the OX40 agonist ivuxolimab. CDR3 sequence (DNA): TGTGCCAGCAGACTAGACTCTGGGGCCAACGTCCTGACTTTC. This gives the protein CASRLDSGANVLTF.